Here is one T cell receptor beta chain with its context. This may come from a read error, since a much larger clone is one base off. The template was RNA from unsorted bulk tissue. The library came from three nested PCR rounds adapted from ARM-PCR protocols. MiXCR, run by TCRdb on the multiplex PCR reads, gives a single entry per CDR3 protein. The sample has 75,000 to 95,000 distinct CDR3 sequences, just over 65% seen once. The data are from a study of tumor and adjacent non-tumor tissue in lung cancer. Study at large: There were some 11 adenocarcinoma, a couple of squamous cell carcinoma and 1 small cell lung cancer cases. Stage I to III disease affected ten to eleven men and 5 women aged roughly 30 to 80.

CDR1 MNHNS and CDR2 SASEGT come from the germline V gene. The CDR3 length is 15 residues. The sequenced sample consisted of lung tumor tissue. This TCR came from a man in his sixties with non-small cell lung cancer. V and J are TRBV6-1 and TRBJ2-1; the D gene could be TRBD1 or TRBD2 (5 bases each). CDR3 region: CASSPGPDSCNEQFF. Written as DNA, the CDR3 is TGTGCCAGCAGCCCGGGACCAGACTCCTGCAATGAGCAGTTCTTC.